The next 32 T cell receptor beta chains were all read from a single sample in a study of human T cells and chemical hapten exposure. Each CDR3 protein gets one entry after TCRdb re-called the RACE reads with MiXCR. The sample has around 190,000 distinct CDR3 sequences, around 24% seen once; the top ten hold approximately 6.7%. Time point specified: patch test 1, 2 weeks after DPC sensitization. Treatment defined: therapeutic diphenylcyclopropenone sensitization with weekly scalp DPC. The sequenced sample was whole blood, obtained in connection with sensitization to the hapten diphenylcyclopropenone (DPC). The receptors stem from a woman aged 45-60 years with alopecia areata. Some clones in this sample may be carry-over from other donors' samples.

This chain uses TRBV6-5 with TRBJ2-1, with 15 bases fitting TRBD2. Germline assignment: CDR1 MNHEY and CDR2 SVGAGI. V was clipped by 6 bases and J by 2 bases; unmatched bases: 5. The CDR3 has 17 residues. The CDR3 loop reads CASRRTSGRGPYNEQFF. CDR3 coding DNA: TGTGCCAGCAGACGGACTAGCGGGAGGGGGCCCTACAATGAGCAGTTCTTC.

This clonotype came up many times. The chain links TRBV25-1 to TRBJ2-7; tentative D call: TRBD1 (6 bases). This CDR3 region has 15 residues. Germline V gene sequence: CDR1 MGHDK, CDR2 SYGVNS. V lost 5 bases and J 2 bases, leaving 16 bases between the germline ends. CDR3 protein: CASSPITGPTYEQYF. CDR3 in DNA: TGTGCCAGCAGTCCGATAACAGGGCCCACCTACGAGCAGTACTTC.

This clonotype was picked up a small number of times. V gene TRBV10-3 combines with J gene TRBJ1-1, with D unclear. The CDR3 is 14 amino acids. V shed 6 bases and J shed 1 base, with 12 bases lying between them. The germline gives CDR1 ENHRY, CDR2 SYGVKD. The CDR3: CAIRTPGENTEAFF. CDR3 DNA sequence: TGTGCCATCAGAACACCCGGGGAGAACACTGAAGCTTTCTTT.

There are a few counts of this clonotype. The chain recombines TRBV5-1 with TRBJ1-6; D possibly corresponds to TRBD1 (6 bases). This CDR3 spans 13 amino acids. V was pared by 3 bases and J by 7 bases, with 8 bases between. Germline V gene lookup returns CDR1 SGHRS and CDR2 YFSETQ. The CDR3 DNA is TGCGCCAGCAGCTGGACAGAGAATTCACCCCTCCACTTT. It yields the protein CASSWTENSPLHF. Complete variable domain (other parts from reference TRBV5-1 and TRBJ1-6): KAGVTQTPRYLIKTRGQQVTLSCSPISGHRSVSWYQQTPGQGLQFLFEYFSETQRNKGNFPGRFSGRQFSNSRSEMNVSTLELGDSALYLCASSWTENSPLHFGNGTRLTVT.

The chain joins TRBV5-1 to TRBJ1-2, with D unclear. Germline V gives CDR1 SGHRS, CDR2 YFSETQ. This CDR3 is 14 amino acids long. The V end lost 1 base, the J end lost 0 bases, and 7 bases lay between the germline ends. The CDR3 DNA is TGCGCCAGCAGCTTGACAAATACTAACTATGGCTACACCTTC. It yields the protein CASSLTNTNYGYTF.

This chain uses TRBV25-1 with TRBJ1-2; no clear D. Germline CDR1 is MGHDK and CDR2 is SYGVNS. V lost 4 bases and J lost 5, with 20 bases in between. The CDR3 extends over 16 amino acids. The CDR3 region is CASSAAGERSPYGYTF. DNA for the CDR3: TGTGCCAGCAGTGCCGCGGGAGAACGATCCCCGTATGGCTACACCTTC.

V and J are TRBV7-2 and TRBJ2-2; tentative D call: TRBD1 (6 bases). The length of the CDR3 is 14 residues. From germline, CDR1 is SGHTA and CDR2 FQGNSA. V lost 5 bases and J lost 1, with 8 bases in between. This CDR3 is CASSPGQNTGELFF. Here the CDR3 DNA reads TGTGCCAGCAGCCCGGGACAGAACACCGGGGAGCTGTTTTTT. The full variable domain, its missing parts supplied by reference TRBV7-2 and TRBJ2-2, is GAGVSQSPSNKVTEKGKDVELRCDPISGHTALYWYRQSLGQGLEFLIYFQGNSAPDKSGLPSDRFSAERTGGSVSTLTIQRTQQEDSAVYLCASSPGQNTGELFFGEGSRLTVL.

This clonotype was seen more than once but under ten times. The chain carries TRBV29-1 and TRBJ1-4, with D unclear. The V end was cut by 5 bases, the J end by 5 bases, with 9 bases between. The CDR3 covers 12 residues. Germline CDR1 reads SQVTM; CDR2 reads ANQGSEA. CDR3 bases: TGCAGCGTTAGGAGAGGGAATGAAAAACTGTTTTTT. Translation gives CSVRRGNEKLFF. Full variable domain (missing parts from reference TRBV29-1 and TRBJ1-4): SAVISQKPSRDICQRGTSLTIQCQVDSQVTMMFWYRQQPGQSLTLIATANQGSEATYESGFVIDKFPISRPNLTFSTLTVSNMSPEDSSIYLCSVRRGNEKLFFGSGTQLSVL.

The genes are TRBV7-2 and TRBJ2-1; D remains unclear. Germline V CDR1 and CDR2: SGHTA, FQGNSA. CDR3 length: 15 residues. The V end was cut by 1 base, the J end by 6 bases, with 13 bases between. In DNA form, the CDR3 reads TGTGCCAGCAGCTTAGATCATCGGCTTACCAATGAGCAGTTCTTC. It yields the protein CASSLDHRLTNEQFF.

V usage is TRBV11-2 and J usage is TRBJ2-1, with 8 bases matching TRBD1. Looked up from germline, CDR1 is SGHAT and CDR2 is FQNNGV. This CDR3 is 17 amino acids long. V lost 5 bases and J lost 3; bases outside the gene matches: 12. The CDR3: CASSLTSDRGNYNEQFF. The CDR3 DNA reads TGTGCCAGCAGCCTGACCTCCGACAGGGGCAACTACAATGAGCAGTTCTTC.

A few counts support this clonotype. This chain joins TRBV29-1 and TRBJ2-7, with D uncertain. Germline V gene sequence: CDR1 SQVTM, CDR2 ANQGSEA. The CDR3 has 9 amino acids. With 3 bases removed from V and 7 bases from J, the gap between germline ends came to 4 bases. The DNA for the CDR3 is TGCAGCGTTGAGGAGGAGCAGTACTTC. This gives the protein CSVEEEQYF.

The chain couples TRBV29-1 to TRBJ1-1; 8 bases agree with TRBD1. The CDR3 totals 14 residues. The germline gives CDR1 SQVTM, CDR2 ANQGSEA. Germline trimming cut 3 bases from V and 1 base from J; bases unmatched to any gene: 4. CDR3: CSVDAGGANTEAFF. The CDR3 bases are TGCAGCGTTGACGCAGGGGGCGCGAACACTGAAGCTTTCTTT. The variable domain in full, with the rest retrieved from reference TRBV29-1 and TRBJ1-1, is SAVISQKPSRDICQRGTSLTIQCQVDSQVTMMFWYRQQPGQSLTLIATANQGSEATYESGFVIDKFPISRPNLTFSTLTVSNMSPEDSSIYLCSVDAGGANTEAFFGQGTRLTVV.

The V gene is TRBV5-1, the J gene TRBJ1-1, with TRBD1 identical over 8 bases. In germline, CDR1 is SGHRS, CDR2 YFSETQ. The CDR3 extends over 16 amino acids. V lost 1 base and J lost 1; bases outside the gene matches: 6. The CDR3 sequence: CASSLNRGSQNTEAFF. CDR3 bases: TGCGCCAGCAGCTTGAACAGGGGGTCCCAGAACACTGAAGCTTTCTTT.

The chain combines TRBV12-3 or TRBV12-4 with TRBJ2-5, with D hard to call. V was trimmed by 4 bases and J by 3 bases, leaving 9 bases between them. This CDR3 has 13 amino acids. The CDR3 loop reads CASSWAQEETQYF. For the CDR3, the DNA is TGTGCCAGCAGTTGGGCCCAGGAAGAGACCCAGTACTTC.

J is TRBJ2-1 and V is TRBV3-1, with D possibly matching TRBD2 (5 bases). This CDR3 is 15 amino acids long. Germline lookup yields CDR1 LGHDT and CDR2 YNNKEL (reference sequence). V lost 0 bases to trimming and J lost 5 bases, with 11 bases between them. CDR3 nucleotide sequence: TGTGCCAGCAGCCAAGATTCCGGGATACACAATGAGCAGTTCTTC. Translating it yields CASSQDSGIHNEQFF.

This clonotype has just a few counts. The chain joins TRBV7-8 to TRBJ2-2; D is unresolved. CDR3 length: 16 residues. Germline CDR1 reads SGHVS; CDR2 reads FQNEAQ. V was trimmed by 5 bases and J by 0 bases, leaving 13 bases between them. The CDR3 nucleotides read TGTGCCAGCAGCCCGCGGAGATTCGCGAACACCGGGGAGCTGTTTTTT. Its translation: CASSPRRFANTGELFF.

This clonotype appeared a few times. J is TRBJ2-3 and V is TRBV29-1, with D perhaps TRBD1 (6 bases). V lost 5 bases and J lost 5, with 11 bases in between. Per the germline V gene, CDR1 is SQVTM and CDR2 is ANQGSEA. The CDR3 is 12 amino acids. CDR3 nucleotide sequence: TGCAGCGTTTCAGGGGCCCAAGATACGCAGTATTTT. The encoded protein is CSVSGAQDTQYF.

This clonotype was seen a handful of times. This rearrangement joins TRBV29-1 to TRBJ2-3; 9 bases fit TRBD1. Per germline, CDR1 SQVTM and CDR2 ANQGSEA. V was pared by 2 bases and J by 5 bases, with 5 bases of the junction left unmatched. The CDR3 runs 14 residues. The CDR3 DNA reads TGCAGCGTTGAAAAGGGACAGGGAGGAGATACGCAGTATTTT. This encodes CSVEKGQGGDTQYF.

This clonotype appeared a few times. The chain recombines TRBV5-1 with TRBJ2-5; no firm D call. CDR1 SGHRS and CDR2 YFSETQ come from the germline V gene. V lost 0 bases, J lost 1 base, and 10 bases lay in between. CDR3 size: 15 residues. CDR3 protein: CASSLDVLGQETQYF. CDR3 DNA: TGCGCCAGCAGCTTGGACGTCCTTGGCCAAGAGACCCAGTACTTC.

This clonotype was seen a handful of times. The rearrangement joins TRBV27 to TRBJ2-1; D is unresolved. Germline CDR1 is MNHEY and CDR2 is SMNVEV (reference sequence). V lost 4 bases, J lost 9 bases, and 13 bases lay in between. The CDR3 contains 13 residues. The CDR3 region has the DNA TGTGCCAGCAGTTACAGTGTCCCGAGTGAGCAGTTCTTC. Protein sequence: CASSYSVPSEQFF.

The chain links TRBV7-9 to TRBJ2-7; weak D call: TRBD1 (6 bases). The germline V gene has CDR1 SEHNR and CDR2 FQNEAQ (reference sequence). CDR3 length equals 12 residues. The germline V and J ends were trimmed by 5 bases and 6 bases, with 11 bases remaining between them. CDR3 nucleotides: TGTGCCAGCAGCCCCACAGGGATCGAGCAGTACTTC. Translated: CASSPTGIEQYF.

This clonotype was detected a few times. The chain links TRBV6-5 to TRBJ1-1; possible D gene TRBD1, 6 bases. Germline CDR1 and CDR2: MNHEY and SVGAGI. CDR3 length equals 13 residues. Trimming took 7 bases from V and 8 from J, leaving 17 bases between them. CDR3 amino acids: CASNTFTGREAFF. CDR3 coding DNA: TGTGCCAGCAATACCTTTACAGGGAGGGAAGCTTTCTTT.

The chain has TRBV11-3 and TRBJ2-3; 13 nucleotides agree with TRBD2. The germline CDR1 and CDR2 sequences are SGHNT and YENEEA. Trimming cost V 4 bases and J 5 bases; bases outside gene matches: 12. CDR3 length equals 18 residues. The CDR3 is CASSSGLAGTRSGDTQYF. DNA of the CDR3: TGTGCCAGCAGCTCGGGACTAGCGGGAACCAGATCCGGAGATACGCAGTATTTT.

The CDR3 nucleotides are TGCGCCAGCAGCTTTGGGGCGGAGACTAGCGGCACAGATACGCAGTATTTT. This translates into CASSFGAETSGTDTQYF. The chain is built from TRBV5-1 and TRBJ2-3, with 8 nucleotides matching TRBD2. The germline gives CDR1 SGHRS, CDR2 YFSETQ. The ends lost 2 bases at V and 1 base at J; junction bases unmatched: 9. The CDR3 contains 17 residues.

The table lists this clonotype with a few counts. J is TRBJ2-5 and V is TRBV29-1, with a weak D call TRBD2 (5 bases). From germline, CDR1 is SQVTM and CDR2 ANQGSEA. The CDR3 covers 12 residues. V was clipped by 4 bases and J by 3 bases, with 9 bases between them. The CDR3 DNA sequence: TGCAGCGTTGTCGTCGGGGAAGAGACCCAGTACTTC. This gives the protein CSVVVGEETQYF.

The chain employs TRBV3-1 and TRBJ2-1, with 7 positions matching TRBD1. Germline CDR1 is LGHDT and CDR2 is YNNKEL (reference sequence). The CDR3 covers 20 residues. The ends lost 5 bases at V and 4 bases at J; junction bases unmatched: 23. CDR3 nucleotide sequence: TGTGCCAGCAGCACTCCCCTAGACAGGGAAAGGTTGACCAGATACAATGAGCAGTTCTTC. It specifies CASSTPLDRERLTRYNEQFF.

This clonotype was picked up a small number of times. A junction end diverges from the germline sequence, so it may reflect a read error. The chain uses TRBV24-1 and TRBJ1-2; no clear D gene. In germline, CDR1 is KGHDR, CDR2 SFDVKD. The CDR3 consists of 11 residues. CDR3 amino acids: CAASDNYGYTF. The CDR3 DNA reads TGTGCCGCCAGTGATAACTATGGCTACACCTTC.

This clonotype has more than one count but fewer than ten. The chain links TRBV20-1 to TRBJ1-4; unclear D gene. The CDR3 runs to 13 residues. Trimming cost V 6 bases and J 0 bases, with 8 bases left between them. Germline V CDR1 and CDR2: DFQATT, SNEGSKA (reference sequence). CDR3 in amino acids: CSALGTTNEKLFF. The CDR3 bases are TGCAGTGCCCTAGGCACAACTAATGAAAAACTGTTTTTT.

A few counts support this clonotype. The CDR3 here is CASSLSLRTQGQPQHF. The CDR3 DNA reads as TGTGCCAGCAGCTTGAGCTTGAGAACTCAGGGGCAGCCCCAGCATTTT. The chain carries TRBV5-6 and TRBJ1-5, with D possibly being TRBD1 (6 bases). Germline CDR1 and CDR2: SGHDT and YYEEEE. Trimming removed 1 base at V and 7 bases at J, with 18 bases between. The CDR3 length is 16 residues.

J is TRBJ2-1 and V is TRBV5-1; D is perhaps TRBD2 (5 bases). The CDR3 contains 13 residues. V was cut by 0 bases and J by 9 bases, with 10 bases left in between. Germline assignment: CDR1 SGHRS and CDR2 YFSETQ. The CDR3 protein is CASSLELVGEQFF. CDR3 nucleotides: TGCGCCAGCAGCTTGGAACTAGTCGGTGAGCAGTTCTTC. Drawing the rest from reference TRBV5-1 and TRBJ2-1, the complete variable domain is KAGVTQTPRYLIKTRGQQVTLSCSPISGHRSVSWYQQTPGQGLQFLFEYFSETQRNKGNFPGRFSGRQFSNSRSEMNVSTLELGDSALYLCASSLELVGEQFFGPGTRLTVL.

This clonotype was detected only once. The chain is built from TRBV7-9 and TRBJ2-1, with 8 nucleotides matching TRBD2. This CDR3 is 16 amino acids long. V shed 5 bases, J shed 8 bases, and the junction held 14 bases outside the gene matches. Germline loops: CDR1 SEHNR, CDR2 FQNEAQ (reference sequence). The DNA of the CDR3 is TGTGCCAGCAGCCGCACTAGCGGACTCCGAACGGATGAGCAGTTCTTC. It specifies CASSRTSGLRTDEQFF. The full variable domain, completed using reference TRBV7-9 and TRBJ2-1, is DTGVSQNPRHKITKRGQNVTFRCDPISEHNRLYWYRQTLGQGPEFLTYFQNEAQLEKSRLLSDRFSAERPKGSFSTLEIQRTEQGDSAMYLCASSRTSGLRTDEQFFGPGTRLTVL.

In its sample, this clonotype was seen many times. The V call is TRBV4-2, the J call TRBJ2-5, with D possibly being TRBD1 or TRBD2 (5 bases each). CDR3 length equals 18 residues. Germline loops: CDR1 LGHNA, CDR2 YNFKEQ. Trimming cost V 1 base and J 4 bases, with 22 bases left between them. CDR3 protein: CASSQGTDPLSRGETQYF. In nucleotides, the CDR3 is TGTGCCAGCAGCCAAGGGACTGACCCTCTTTCGAGGGGAGAGACCCAGTACTTC.